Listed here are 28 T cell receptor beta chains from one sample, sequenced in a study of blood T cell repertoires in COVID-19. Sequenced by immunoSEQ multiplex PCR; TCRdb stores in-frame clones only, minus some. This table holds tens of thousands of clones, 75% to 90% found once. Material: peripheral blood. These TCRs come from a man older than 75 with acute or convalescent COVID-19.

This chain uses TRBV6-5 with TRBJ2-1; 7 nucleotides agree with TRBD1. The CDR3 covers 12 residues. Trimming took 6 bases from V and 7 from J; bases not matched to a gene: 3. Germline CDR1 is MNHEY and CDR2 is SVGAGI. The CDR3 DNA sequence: TGTGCCAGCAGGGACAGGCAAAATGAGCAGTTCTTC. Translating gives CASRDRQNEQFF.

The CDR3 loop reads CASSLITGLINEKLFF. DNA of the CDR3: TGTGCCAGCAGCTTAATAACAGGGCTGATAAATGAAAAACTGTTTTTT. This chain links TRBV7-2 with TRBJ1-4, with TRBD1 as a possible D gene (6 bases). With 2 bases removed from V and 5 bases from J, the gap between germline ends came to 15 bases. CDR3 size: 16 residues. CDR1 and CDR2 from the germline V gene are SGHTA and FQGNSA.

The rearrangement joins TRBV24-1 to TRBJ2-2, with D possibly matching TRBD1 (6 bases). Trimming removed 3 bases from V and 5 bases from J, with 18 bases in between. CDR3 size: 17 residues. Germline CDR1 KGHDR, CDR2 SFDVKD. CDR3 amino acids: CATSDLTPGAETGELFF. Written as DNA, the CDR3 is TGTGCCACCAGTGATCTGACCCCAGGGGCAGAAACCGGGGAGCTGTTTTTT.

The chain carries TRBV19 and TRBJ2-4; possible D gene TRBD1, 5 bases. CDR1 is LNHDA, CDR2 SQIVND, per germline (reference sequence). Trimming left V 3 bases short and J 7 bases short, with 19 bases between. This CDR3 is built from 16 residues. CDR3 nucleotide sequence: TGTGCCAGTAGTATGCCCCGCAGGGCTGCCGGGAACATTCAGTACTTC. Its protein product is CASSMPRRAAGNIQYF.

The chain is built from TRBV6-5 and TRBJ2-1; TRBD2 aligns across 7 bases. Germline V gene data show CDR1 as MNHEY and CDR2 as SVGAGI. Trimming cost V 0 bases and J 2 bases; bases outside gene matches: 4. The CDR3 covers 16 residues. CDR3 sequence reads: CASSYSKSGTYNEQFF. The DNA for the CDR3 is TGTGCCAGCAGTTACTCGAAGAGCGGGACCTACAATGAGCAGTTCTTC.

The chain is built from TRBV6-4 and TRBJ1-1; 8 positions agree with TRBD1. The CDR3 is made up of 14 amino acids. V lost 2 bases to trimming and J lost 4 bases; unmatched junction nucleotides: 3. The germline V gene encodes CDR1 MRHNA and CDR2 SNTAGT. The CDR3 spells CASSDTDRATEAFF. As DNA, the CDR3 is TGTGCCAGCAGTGACACGGACAGGGCCACTGAAGCTTTCTTT.

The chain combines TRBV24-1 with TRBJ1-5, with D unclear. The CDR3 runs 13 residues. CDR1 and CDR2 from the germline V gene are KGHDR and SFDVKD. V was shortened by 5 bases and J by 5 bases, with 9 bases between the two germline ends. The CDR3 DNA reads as TGTGCCACCAGTGGGTGGGAGGATCAGCCCCAGCATTTT. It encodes CATSGWEDQPQHF.

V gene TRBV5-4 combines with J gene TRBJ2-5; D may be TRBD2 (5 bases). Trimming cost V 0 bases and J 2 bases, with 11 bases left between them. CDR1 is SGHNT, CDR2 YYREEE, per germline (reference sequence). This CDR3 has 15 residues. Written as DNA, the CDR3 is TGTGCCAGCAGCTTGGTACGGGGAGCTCAAGAGACCCAGTACTTC. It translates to CASSLVRGAQETQYF.

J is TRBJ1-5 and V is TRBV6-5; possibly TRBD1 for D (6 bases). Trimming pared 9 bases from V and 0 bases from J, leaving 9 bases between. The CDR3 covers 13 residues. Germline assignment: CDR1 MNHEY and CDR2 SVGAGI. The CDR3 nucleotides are TGTGCCAGTCAGGGGTATAGCAATCAGCCCCAGCATTTT. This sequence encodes CASQGYSNQPQHF.

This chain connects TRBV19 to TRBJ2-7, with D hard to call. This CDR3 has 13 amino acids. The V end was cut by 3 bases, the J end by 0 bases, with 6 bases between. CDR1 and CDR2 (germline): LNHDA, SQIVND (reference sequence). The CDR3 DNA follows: TGTGCCAGTAGTATTGACAACTCCTACGAGCAGTACTTC. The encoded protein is CASSIDNSYEQYF. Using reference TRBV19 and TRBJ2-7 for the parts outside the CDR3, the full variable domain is DGGITQSPKYLFRKEGQNVTLSCEQNLNHDAMYWYRQDPGQGLRLIYYSQIVNDFQKGDIAEGYSVSREKKESFPLTVTSAQKNPTAFYLCASSIDNSYEQYFGPGTRLTVT.

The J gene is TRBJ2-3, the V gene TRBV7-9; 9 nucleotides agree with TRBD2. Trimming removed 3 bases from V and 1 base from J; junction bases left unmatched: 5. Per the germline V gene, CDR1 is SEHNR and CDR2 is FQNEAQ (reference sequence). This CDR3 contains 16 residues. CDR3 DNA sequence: TGTGCCAGCAGCTTTCTTGCGGGGGGGCGCACAGATACGCAGTATTTT. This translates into CASSFLAGGRTDTQYF.

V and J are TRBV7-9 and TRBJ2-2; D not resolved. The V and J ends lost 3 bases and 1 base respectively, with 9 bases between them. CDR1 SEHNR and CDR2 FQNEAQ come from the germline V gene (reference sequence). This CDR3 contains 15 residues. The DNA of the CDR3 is TGTGCCAGCAGCTTCGACTTACTGAACACCGGGGAGCTGTTTTTT. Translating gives CASSFDLLNTGELFF.

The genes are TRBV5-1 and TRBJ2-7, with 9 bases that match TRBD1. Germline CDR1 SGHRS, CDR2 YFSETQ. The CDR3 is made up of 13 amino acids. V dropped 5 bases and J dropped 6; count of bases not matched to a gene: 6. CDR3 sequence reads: CASSRDRDGEQYF. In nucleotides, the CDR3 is TGCGCCAGCAGTCGGGACAGGGATGGCGAGCAGTACTTC.

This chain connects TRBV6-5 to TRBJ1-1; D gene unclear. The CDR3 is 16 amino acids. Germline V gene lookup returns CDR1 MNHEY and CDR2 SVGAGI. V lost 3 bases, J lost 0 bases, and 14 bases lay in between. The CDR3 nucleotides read TGTGCCAGCAGTTATCCCTTGACATTTATGAACACTGAAGCTTTCTTT. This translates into CASSYPLTFMNTEAFF.

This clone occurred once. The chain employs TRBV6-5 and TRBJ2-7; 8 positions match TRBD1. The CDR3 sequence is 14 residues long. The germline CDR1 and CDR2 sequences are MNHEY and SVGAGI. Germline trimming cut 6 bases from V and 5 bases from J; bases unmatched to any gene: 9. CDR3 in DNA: TGTGCCAGCAGCGGACAGGGAGTAATTGACGAGCAGTACTTC. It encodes CASSGQGVIDEQYF.

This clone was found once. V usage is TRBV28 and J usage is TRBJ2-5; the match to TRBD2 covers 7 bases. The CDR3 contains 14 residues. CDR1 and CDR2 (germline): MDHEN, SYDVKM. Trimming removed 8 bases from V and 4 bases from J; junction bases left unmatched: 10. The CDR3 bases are TGTGCCAGCGCTCGGGGGGACCTGGGAGAGACCCAGTACTTC. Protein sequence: CASARGDLGETQYF.

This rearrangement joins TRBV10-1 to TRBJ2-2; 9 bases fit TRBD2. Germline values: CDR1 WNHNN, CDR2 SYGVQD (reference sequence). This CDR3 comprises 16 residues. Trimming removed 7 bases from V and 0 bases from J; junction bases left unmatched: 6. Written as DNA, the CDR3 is TGCGCCAGCACCAGAATAGCGGGGGCGAACACCGGGGAGCTGTTTTTT. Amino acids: CASTRIAGANTGELFF.

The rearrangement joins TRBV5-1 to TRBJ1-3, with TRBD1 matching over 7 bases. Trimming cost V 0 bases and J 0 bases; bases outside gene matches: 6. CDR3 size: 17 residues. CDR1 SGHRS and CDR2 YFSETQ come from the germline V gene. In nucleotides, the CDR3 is TGCGCCAGCAGCTTGGAACCGACAGGGAACTCTGGAAACACCATATATTTT. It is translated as CASSLEPTGNSGNTIYF.

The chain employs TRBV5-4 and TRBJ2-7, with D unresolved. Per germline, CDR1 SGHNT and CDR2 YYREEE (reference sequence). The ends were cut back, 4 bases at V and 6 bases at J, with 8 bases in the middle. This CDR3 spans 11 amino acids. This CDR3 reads CASSTGSEQYF. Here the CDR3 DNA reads TGTGCCAGCAGCACCGGGTCCGAGCAGTACTTC.

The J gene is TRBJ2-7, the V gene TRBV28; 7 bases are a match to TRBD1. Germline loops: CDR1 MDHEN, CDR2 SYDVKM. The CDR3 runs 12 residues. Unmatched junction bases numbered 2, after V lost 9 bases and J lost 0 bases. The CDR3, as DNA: TGTGCCAGTCGGACAGGCTCCTACGAGCAGTACTTC. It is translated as CASRTGSYEQYF.

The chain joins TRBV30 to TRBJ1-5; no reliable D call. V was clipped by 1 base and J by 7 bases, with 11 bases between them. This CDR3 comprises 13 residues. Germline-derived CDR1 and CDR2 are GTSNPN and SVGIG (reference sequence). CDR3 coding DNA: TGTGCCTGGAGTGGGGGAGGACGGCAGCCCCAGCATTTT. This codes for CAWSGGGRQPQHF.

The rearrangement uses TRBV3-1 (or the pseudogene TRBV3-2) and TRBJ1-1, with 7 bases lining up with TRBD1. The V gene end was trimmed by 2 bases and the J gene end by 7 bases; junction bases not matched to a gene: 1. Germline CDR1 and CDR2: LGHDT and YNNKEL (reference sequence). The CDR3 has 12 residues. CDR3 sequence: CASSQQGVEAFF. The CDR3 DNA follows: TGTGCCAGCAGCCAACAGGGGGTTGAAGCTTTCTTT.

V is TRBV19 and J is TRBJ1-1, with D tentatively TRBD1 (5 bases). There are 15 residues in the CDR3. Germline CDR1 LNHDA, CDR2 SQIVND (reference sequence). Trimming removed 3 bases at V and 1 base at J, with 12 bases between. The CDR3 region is CASSMGQGTNTEAFF. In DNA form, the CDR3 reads TGTGCCAGTAGTATGGGCCAGGGAACGAACACTGAAGCTTTCTTT.

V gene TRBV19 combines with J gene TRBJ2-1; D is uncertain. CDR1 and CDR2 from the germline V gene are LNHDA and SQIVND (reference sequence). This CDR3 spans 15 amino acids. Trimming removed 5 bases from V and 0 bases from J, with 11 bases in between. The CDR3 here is CASSFRLGSYNEQFF. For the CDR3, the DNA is TGTGCCAGTAGTTTCCGACTGGGCTCCTACAATGAGCAGTTCTTC.

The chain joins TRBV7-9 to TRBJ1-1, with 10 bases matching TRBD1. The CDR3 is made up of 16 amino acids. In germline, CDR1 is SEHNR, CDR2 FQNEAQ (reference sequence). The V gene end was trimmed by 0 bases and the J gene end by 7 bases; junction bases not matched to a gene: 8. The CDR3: CASSLAAGQGWREAFF. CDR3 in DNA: TGTGCCAGCAGCTTAGCGGCGGGACAGGGGTGGCGTGAAGCTTTCTTT.

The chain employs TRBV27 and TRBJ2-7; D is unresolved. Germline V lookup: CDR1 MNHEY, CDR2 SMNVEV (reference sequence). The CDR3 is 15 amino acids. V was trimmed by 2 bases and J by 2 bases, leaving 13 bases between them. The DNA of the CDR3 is TGTGCCAGCAGTTTAAGGAGCCGAGGTCCCTACGAGCAGTACTTC. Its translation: CASSLRSRGPYEQYF.

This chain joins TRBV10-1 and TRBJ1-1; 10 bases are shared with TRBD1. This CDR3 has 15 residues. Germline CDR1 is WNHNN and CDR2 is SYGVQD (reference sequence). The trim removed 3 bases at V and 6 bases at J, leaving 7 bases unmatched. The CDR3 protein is CASSDFRTGGAEAFF. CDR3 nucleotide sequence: TGCGCCAGCAGTGATTTCAGGACAGGGGGGGCTGAAGCTTTCTTT.

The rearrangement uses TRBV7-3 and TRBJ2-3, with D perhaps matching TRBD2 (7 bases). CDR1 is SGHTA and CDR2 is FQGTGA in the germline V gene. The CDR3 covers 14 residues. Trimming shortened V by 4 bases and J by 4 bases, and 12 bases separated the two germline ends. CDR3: CASSSRGGADTQYF. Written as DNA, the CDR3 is TGTGCCAGCAGCTCCCGCGGGGGCGCAGATACGCAGTATTTT.